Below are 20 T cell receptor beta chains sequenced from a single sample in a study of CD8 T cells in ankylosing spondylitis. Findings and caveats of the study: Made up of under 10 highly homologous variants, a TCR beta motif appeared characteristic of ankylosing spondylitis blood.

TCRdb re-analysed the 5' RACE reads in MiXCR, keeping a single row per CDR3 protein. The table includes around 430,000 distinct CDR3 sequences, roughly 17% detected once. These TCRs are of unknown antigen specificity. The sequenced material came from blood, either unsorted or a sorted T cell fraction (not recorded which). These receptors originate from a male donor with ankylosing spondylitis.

CDR3 protein: CASSESQGFGTEAFF. Written as DNA, the CDR3 is TGTGCCAGCAGCGAGTCACAGGGGTTTGGCACTGAAGCTTTCTTT. The chain recombines TRBV6-1 with TRBJ1-1, with 7 positions matching TRBD1. Per the germline V gene, CDR1 is MNHNS and CDR2 is SASEGT. Trimming removed 6 bases from V and 4 bases from J; junction bases left unmatched: 11. The length of the CDR3 is 15 residues.

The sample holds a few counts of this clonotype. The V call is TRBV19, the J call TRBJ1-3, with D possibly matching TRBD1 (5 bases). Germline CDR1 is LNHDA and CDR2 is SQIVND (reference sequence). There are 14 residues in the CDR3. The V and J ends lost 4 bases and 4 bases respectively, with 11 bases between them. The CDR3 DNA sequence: TGTGCCAGTAGTAACCAGGGTCAAGGAAACACCATATATTTT. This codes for CASSNQGQGNTIYF.

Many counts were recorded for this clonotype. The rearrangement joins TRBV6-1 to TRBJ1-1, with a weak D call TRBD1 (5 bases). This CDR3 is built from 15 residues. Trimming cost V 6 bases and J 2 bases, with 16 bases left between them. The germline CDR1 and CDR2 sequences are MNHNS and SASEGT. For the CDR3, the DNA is TGTGCCAGCAGCACCACCGGGACGGGAAACACTGAAGCTTTCTTT. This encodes CASSTTGTGNTEAFF.

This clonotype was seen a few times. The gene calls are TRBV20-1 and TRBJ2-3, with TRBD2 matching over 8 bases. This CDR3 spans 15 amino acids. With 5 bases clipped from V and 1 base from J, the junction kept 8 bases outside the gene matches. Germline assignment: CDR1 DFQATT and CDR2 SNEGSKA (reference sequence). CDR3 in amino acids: CSAHKREGGTDTQYF. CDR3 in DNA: TGCAGTGCTCACAAACGGGAGGGCGGCACAGATACGCAGTATTTT.

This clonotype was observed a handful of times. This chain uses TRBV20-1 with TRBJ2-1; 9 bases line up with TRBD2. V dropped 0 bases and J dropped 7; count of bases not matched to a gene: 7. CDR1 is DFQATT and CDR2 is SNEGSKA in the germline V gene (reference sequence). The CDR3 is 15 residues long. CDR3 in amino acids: CSARDRRGGRNEQFF. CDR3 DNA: TGCAGTGCTAGAGATCGGCGGGGGGGCCGGAATGAGCAGTTCTTC.

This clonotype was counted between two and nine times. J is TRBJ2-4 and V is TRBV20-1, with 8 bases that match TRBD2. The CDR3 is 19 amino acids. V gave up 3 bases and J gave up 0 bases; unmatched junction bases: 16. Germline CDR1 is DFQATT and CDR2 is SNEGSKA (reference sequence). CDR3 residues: CSASGLRLAGFEAKNIQYF. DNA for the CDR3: TGCAGTGCTAGTGGTTTGCGTCTAGCGGGTTTTGAAGCCAAAAACATTCAGTACTTC.

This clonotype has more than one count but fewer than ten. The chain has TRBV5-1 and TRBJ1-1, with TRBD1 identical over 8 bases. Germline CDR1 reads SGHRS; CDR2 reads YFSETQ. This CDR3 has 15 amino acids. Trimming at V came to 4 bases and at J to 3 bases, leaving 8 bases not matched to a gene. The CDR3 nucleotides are TGCGCCAGCAGCCCTCGGACAGGGAGGGACACTGAAGCTTTCTTT. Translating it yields CASSPRTGRDTEAFF.

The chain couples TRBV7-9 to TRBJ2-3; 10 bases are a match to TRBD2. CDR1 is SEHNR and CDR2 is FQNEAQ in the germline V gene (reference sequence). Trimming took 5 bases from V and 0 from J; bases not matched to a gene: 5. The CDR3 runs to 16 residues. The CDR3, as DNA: TGTGCCAGCAGCCTAGGACTAGCGGATAGCACAGATACGCAGTATTTT. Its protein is CASSLGLADSTDTQYF. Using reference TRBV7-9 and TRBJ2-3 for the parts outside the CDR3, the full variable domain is DTGVSQNPRHKITKRGQNVTFRCDPISEHNRLYWYRQTLGQGPEFLTYFQNEAQLEKSRLLSDRFSAERPKGSFSTLEIQRTEQGDSAMYLCASSLGLADSTDTQYFGPGTRLTVL.

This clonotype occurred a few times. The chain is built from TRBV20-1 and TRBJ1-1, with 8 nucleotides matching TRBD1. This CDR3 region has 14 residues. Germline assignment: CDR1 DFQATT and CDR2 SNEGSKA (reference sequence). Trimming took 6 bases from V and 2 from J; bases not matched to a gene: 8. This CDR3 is CSAGTGAPNTEAFF. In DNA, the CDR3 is TGCAGTGCGGGGACAGGCGCTCCAAACACTGAAGCTTTCTTT.

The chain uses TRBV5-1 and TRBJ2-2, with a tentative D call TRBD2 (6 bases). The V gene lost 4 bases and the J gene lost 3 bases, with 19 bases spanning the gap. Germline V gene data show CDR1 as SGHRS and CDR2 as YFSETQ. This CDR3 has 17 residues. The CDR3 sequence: CASSVGGSGYYTGELFF. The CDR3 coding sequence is TGCGCCAGCAGCGTCGGAGGGAGCGGATACTACACCGGGGAGCTGTTTTTT.

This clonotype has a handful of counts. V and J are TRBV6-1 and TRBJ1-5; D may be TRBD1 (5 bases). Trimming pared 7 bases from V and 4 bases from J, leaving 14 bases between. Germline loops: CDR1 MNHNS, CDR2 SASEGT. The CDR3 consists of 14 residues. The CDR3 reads CASIKGPGNQPQHF. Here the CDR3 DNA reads TGTGCCAGCATCAAAGGTCCAGGGAATCAGCCCCAGCATTTT.

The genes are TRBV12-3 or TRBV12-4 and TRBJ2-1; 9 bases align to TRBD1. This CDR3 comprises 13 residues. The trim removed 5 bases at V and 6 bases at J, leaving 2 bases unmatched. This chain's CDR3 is CASSRQGVNEQFF. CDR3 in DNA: TGTGCCAGCAGTAGACAGGGGGTCAATGAGCAGTTCTTC.

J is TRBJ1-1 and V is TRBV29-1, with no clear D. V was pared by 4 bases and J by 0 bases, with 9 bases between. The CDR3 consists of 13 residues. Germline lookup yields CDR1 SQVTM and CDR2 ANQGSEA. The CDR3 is CSVGKDMNTEAFF. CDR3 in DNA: TGCAGCGTTGGAAAGGATATGAACACTGAAGCTTTCTTT.

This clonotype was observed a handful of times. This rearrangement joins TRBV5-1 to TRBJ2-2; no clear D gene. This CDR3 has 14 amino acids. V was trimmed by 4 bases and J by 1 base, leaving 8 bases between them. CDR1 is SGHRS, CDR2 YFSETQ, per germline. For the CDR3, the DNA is TGCGCCAGCAGCCTCCATGGGAACACCGGGGAGCTGTTTTTT. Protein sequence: CASSLHGNTGELFF.

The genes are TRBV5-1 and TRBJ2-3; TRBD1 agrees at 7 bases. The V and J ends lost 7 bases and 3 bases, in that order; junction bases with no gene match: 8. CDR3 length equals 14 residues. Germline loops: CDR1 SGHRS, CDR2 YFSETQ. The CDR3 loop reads CASGYRGSTDTQYF. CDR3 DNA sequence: TGCGCCAGCGGATACAGGGGAAGTACAGATACGCAGTATTTT.

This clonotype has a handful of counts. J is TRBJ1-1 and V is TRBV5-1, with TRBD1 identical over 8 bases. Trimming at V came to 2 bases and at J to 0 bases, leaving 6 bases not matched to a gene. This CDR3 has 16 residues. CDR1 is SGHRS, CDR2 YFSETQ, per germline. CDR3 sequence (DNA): TGCGCCAGCAGCTTACAGGGGGAGGGAGTGAACACTGAAGCTTTCTTT. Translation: CASSLQGEGVNTEAFF.

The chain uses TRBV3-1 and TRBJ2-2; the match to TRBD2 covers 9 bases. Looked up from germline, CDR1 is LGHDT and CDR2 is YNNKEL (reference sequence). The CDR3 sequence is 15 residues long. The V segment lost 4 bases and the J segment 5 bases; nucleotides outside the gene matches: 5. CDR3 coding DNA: TGTGCCAGCAGCCCGCGGGGGGGAGGTACCGGGGAGCTGTTTTTT. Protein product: CASSPRGGGTGELFF.

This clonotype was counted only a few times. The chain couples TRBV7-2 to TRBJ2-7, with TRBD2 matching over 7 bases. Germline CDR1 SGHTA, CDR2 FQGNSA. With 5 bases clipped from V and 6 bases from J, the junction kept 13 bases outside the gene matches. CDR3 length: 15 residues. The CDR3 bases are TGTGCCAGCAGCAGAGTCGAAACGGGAGGTCGCGAGCAGTACTTC. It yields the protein CASSRVETGGREQYF.

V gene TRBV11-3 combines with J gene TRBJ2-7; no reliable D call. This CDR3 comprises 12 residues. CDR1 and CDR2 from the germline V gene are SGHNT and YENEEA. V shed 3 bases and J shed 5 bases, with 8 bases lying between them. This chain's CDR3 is CASSLDGHEQYF. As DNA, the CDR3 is TGTGCCAGCAGCTTGGACGGCCACGAGCAGTACTTC.

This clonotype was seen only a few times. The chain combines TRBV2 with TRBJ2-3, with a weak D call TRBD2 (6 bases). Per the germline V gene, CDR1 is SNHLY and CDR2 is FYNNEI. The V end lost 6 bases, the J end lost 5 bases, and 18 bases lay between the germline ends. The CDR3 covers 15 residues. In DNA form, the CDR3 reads TGTGCCAGCAGCCCGGGACTCAAGATGGGAGATACGCAGTATTTT. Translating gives CASSPGLKMGDTQYF.